The clone carrying this T cell receptor beta chain was recorded many times. Its antigen is unknown. This sample was taken from a study of blood T cells in healthy people across ages. Study background: The capture of about one barcoded beta molecule per two T cells was achieved by template switching. Study results and caveats: Estimated diversity, derived from one million T cells, was regarded as an underestimate.

The CDR3 loop spans 14 amino acids. Germline V gene data show CDR1 as MDHEN and CDR2 as SYDVKM. The J segment lost 4 bases and the V segment lost 4 bases, leaving 6 bases of the junction unmatched. Then a second PCR, running about 6 to 12 cycles, was carried out with a sample-barcoded 5' primer and a J-beta primer mix. One entry per CDR3 protein, called by TCRdb with MiXCR from the 5' RACE reads. The repertoire has more than 800,000 distinct CDR3 sequences, under 35% of them found once; the top ten carry about 18%. This receptor was identified in a woman older than 75 in good health. The sequenced sample was blood. The V and J genes are TRBV28 and TRBJ2-5; 7 nucleotides align to TRBD2. This CDR3 is CASSSAGERETQYF. CDR3 sequence (DNA): TGTGCCAGCAGTTCGGCGGGAGAGAGAGAGACCCAGTACTTC.